The subject of this entry is one T cell receptor (beta chain). Its antigen is as yet unknown. This record comes from a study of cytomegalovirus exposure and HLA in healthy donors. Broader study findings: The authors later found most CMV-associated TCR beta chains appeared HLA-restricted.

Germline V gene data show CDR1 as MNHNY and CDR2 as SVGAGI (reference sequence). After removal of 5 bases from V and 4 bases from J, the junction contained 8 bases not matched to a gene. CDR3 length equals 15 residues. Primers included in the PCR were 60 Vbeta and 13 Jbeta primers. Sequenced by immunoSEQ multiplex PCR; TCRdb stores in-frame clones only, minus some. The top ten hold around 1.4% of the sample, which has 150,000 to 200,000 clones, around 77% seen once. This chain uses TRBV6-6 with TRBJ1-2, with TRBD1 matching over 9 bases. The sequence was collected from a man between 60 and 75 years old in good health and CMV-seronegative. Sequenced input: PBMCs. This chain's CDR3 is CASSPMEDRGYGYTF. DNA of the CDR3: TGTGCCAGCAGTCCCATGGAGGACAGGGGCTATGGCTACACCTTC.